This T cell receptor (beta chain) appears in the sequencing data of a study of OX40 agonist ivuxolimab in advanced cancers. Measured with immunoSEQ multiplex PCR; TCRdb has only the in-frame clones, and not every one. The repertoire has roughly 63,000 clones, around 87% of them found once; the top ten carry under 14%. CDR1 is SGHTS, CDR2 YDEGEE, per germline. The CDR3 consists of 15 residues. Trimming left V 0 bases short and J 2 bases short, with 12 bases between. V usage is TRBV5-8 and J usage is TRBJ2-7; no definite D call. The material was CD4+ or CD8+ T cells sorted from blood, obtained in a trial of the OX40 agonist ivuxolimab. The sequence was obtained from an adult with an advanced solid tumor such as melanoma, head and neck, liver or kidney cancer. The DNA for the CDR3 is TGTGCCAGCAGCTTGGATAAGTCATTTCCCTACGAGCAGTACTTC. It specifies CASSLDKSFPYEQYF.